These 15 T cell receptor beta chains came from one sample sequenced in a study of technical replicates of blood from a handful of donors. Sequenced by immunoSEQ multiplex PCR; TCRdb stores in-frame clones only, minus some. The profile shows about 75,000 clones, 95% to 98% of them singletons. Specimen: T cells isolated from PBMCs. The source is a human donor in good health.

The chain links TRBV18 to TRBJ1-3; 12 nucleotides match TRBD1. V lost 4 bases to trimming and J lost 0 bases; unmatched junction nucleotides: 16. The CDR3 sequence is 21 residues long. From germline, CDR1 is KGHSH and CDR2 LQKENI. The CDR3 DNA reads TGTGCCAGCTCACTAAAAAGTCTCGGGACAGGGGGCCATTCCTCTGGAAACACCATATATTTT. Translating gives CASSLKSLGTGGHSSGNTIYF. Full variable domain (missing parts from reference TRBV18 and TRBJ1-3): NAGVMQNPRHLVRRRGQEARLRCSPMKGHSHVYWYRQLPEEGLKFMVYLQKENIIDESGMPKERFSAEFPKEGPSILRIQQVVRGDSAAYFCASSLKSLGTGGHSSGNTIYFGEGSWLTVV.

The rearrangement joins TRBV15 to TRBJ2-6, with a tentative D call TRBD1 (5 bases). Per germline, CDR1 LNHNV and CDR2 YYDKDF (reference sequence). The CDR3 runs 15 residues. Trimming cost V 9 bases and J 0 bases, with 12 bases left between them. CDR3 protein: CATRTTGSGANVLTF. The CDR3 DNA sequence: TGTGCCACGAGGACAACGGGCTCTGGGGCCAACGTCCTGACTTTC.

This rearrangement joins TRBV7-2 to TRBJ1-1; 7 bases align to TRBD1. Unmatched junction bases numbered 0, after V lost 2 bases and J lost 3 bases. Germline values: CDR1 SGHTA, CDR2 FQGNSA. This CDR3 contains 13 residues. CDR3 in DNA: TGTGCCAGCAGCTTAACAGGGGACACTGAAGCTTTCTTT. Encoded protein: CASSLTGDTEAFF.

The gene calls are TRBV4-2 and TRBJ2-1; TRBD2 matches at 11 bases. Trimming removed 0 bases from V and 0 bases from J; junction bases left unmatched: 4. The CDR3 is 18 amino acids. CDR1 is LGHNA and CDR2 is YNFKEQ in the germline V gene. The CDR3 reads CASSQETSGVSSYNEQFF. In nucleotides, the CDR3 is TGTGCCAGCAGCCAAGAGACTAGCGGGGTTAGCTCCTACAATGAGCAGTTCTTC.

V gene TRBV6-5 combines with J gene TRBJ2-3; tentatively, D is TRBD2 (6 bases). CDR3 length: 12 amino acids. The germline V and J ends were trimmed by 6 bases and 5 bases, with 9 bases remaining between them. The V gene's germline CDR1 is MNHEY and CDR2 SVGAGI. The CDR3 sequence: CASREGIDTQYF. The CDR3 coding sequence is TGTGCCAGCAGGGAGGGGATAGATACGCAGTATTTT.

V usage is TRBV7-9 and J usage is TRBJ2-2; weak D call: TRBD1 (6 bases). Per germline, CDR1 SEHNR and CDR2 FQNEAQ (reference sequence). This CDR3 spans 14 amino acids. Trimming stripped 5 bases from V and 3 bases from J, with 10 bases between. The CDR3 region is CASSPDRYTGELFF. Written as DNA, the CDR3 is TGTGCCAGCAGCCCGGACAGATACACCGGGGAGCTGTTTTTT.

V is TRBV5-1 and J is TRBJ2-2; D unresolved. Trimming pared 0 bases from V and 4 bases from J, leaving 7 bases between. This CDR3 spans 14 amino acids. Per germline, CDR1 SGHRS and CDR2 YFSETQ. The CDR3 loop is CASSLVSSTGELFF. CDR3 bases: TGCGCCAGCAGCTTGGTATCTAGCACCGGGGAGCTGTTTTTT.

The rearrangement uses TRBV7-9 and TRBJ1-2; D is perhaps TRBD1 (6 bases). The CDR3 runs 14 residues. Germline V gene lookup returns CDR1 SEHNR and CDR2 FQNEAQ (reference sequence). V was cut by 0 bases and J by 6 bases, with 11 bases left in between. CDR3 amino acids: CASSLASAGDGYTF. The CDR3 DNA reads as TGTGCCAGCAGCTTAGCTTCCGCAGGGGATGGCTACACCTTC.

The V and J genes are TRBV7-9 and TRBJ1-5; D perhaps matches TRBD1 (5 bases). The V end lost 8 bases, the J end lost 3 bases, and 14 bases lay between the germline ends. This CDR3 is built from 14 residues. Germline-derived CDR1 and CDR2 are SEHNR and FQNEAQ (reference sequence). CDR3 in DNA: TGTGCCAGCTCCCGTGGGGGGGTCAATCAGCCCCAGCATTTT. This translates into CASSRGGVNQPQHF.

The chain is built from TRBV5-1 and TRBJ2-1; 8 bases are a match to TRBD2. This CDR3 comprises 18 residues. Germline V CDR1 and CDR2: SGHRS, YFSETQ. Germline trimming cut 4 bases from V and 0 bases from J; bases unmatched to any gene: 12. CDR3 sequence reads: CASSLSSTSASSYNEQFF. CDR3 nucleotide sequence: TGCGCCAGCAGCCTTTCCTCGACTAGCGCTAGCTCCTACAATGAGCAGTTCTTC.

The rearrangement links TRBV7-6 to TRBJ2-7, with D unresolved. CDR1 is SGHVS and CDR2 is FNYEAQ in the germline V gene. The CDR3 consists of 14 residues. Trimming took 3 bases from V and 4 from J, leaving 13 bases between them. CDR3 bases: TGTGCCAGCAGCTTGGCCTCCTCGGGTTACGAGCAGTACTTC. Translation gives CASSLASSGYEQYF.

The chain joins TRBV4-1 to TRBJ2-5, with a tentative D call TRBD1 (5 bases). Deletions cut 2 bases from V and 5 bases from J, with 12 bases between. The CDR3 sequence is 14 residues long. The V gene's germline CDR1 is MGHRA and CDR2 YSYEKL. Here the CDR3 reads CASSQSTGRETQYF. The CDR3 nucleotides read TGCGCCAGCAGCCAAAGTACAGGACGGGAGACCCAGTACTTC.

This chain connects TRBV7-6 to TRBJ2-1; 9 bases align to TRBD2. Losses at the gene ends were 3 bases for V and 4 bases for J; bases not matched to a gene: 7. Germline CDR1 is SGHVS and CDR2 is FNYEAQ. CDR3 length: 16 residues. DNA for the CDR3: TGTGCCAGCAGCTTGAATAGCGGGGGCCTTTACAATGAGCAGTTCTTC. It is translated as CASSLNSGGLYNEQFF.

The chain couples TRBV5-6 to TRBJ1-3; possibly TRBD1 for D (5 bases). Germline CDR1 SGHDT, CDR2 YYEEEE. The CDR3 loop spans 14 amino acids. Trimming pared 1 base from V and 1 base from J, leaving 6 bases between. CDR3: CASSLRQSGNTIYF. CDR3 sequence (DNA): TGTGCCAGCAGCTTGCGACAGTCTGGAAACACCATATATTTT.

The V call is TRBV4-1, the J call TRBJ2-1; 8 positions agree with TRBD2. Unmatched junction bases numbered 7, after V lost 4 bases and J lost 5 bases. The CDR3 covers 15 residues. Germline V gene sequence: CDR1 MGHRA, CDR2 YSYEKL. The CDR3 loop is CASSRGLASHNEQFF. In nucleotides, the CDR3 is TGCGCCAGCAGCCGCGGACTAGCTTCCCACAATGAGCAGTTCTTC.